This section outlines one T cell receptor (beta chain) sequence together with its context. Its antigen is not known. TCRdb reanalysed the reads using MiXCR and keeps one entry per CDR3 protein. The sample has around 570,000 distinct CDR3 sequences; almost 40% are singletons. These data originate in a study of T cell repertoires in cytomegalovirus infection. As for the study in general: Both recently identified HLA-C-restricted and well-studied HLA-B-restricted CMV epitopes were used in the study. Overall study findings and caveats: Clonotypes of TCR beta that were HLA-C-restricted and CMV-specific dominated the ex vivo response. Cumulative public TCR beta family frequency identified carriers of CMV plus the relevant HLA.

The sequence derives from a human donor in good health (CMV status not recorded). Some clones in this sample may be carry-over from other donors' samples. The source material was cultured PBMCs, sampled from culture after CMV antigen stimulation.

DNA for the CDR3: TGTGCCAGTAGTATGGGGATGAGGGGGCAGGTCAATGAGCAGTTCTTC. Its translation is CASSMGMRGQVNEQFF. This rearrangement joins TRBV19 to TRBJ2-1; 7 bases map to TRBD1. The CDR3 consists of 16 residues. Germline CDR1 LNHDA, CDR2 SQIVND (reference sequence). The trim removed 3 bases at V and 6 bases at J, leaving 11 bases unmatched.